This TCR beta chain was observed in a study of naive and memory T cell subsets. The SP2 primer and nested alpha and beta constant region primers amplified ligated cDNA in four rounds. TCRdb used MiXCR to reprocess the UMI-ligation and nested PCR reads, holding one entry per CDR3 protein. The sample yields about 37,000 distinct CDR3 sequences, approximately 10% seen once. The treatment was: skin biopsy from PPD injection site in Mantoux-positive individual. TCR cDNA received a 3' ligated oligonucleotide that carried a UMI. This clonotype came up many times. The target antigen is unknown. General study findings and limits: Higher TCR numbers at tuberculin sites reflect T cell infiltration, per interpretation.

The CDR3 extends over 16 amino acids. Germline V lookup: CDR1 MNHEY, CDR2 SVGEGT. V was trimmed by 5 bases and J by 4 bases, leaving 21 bases between them. This clonotype originated in an adult in good health. The gene calls are TRBV6-2 or TRBV6-3 and TRBJ2-7; D may be TRBD1 (7 bases). The sample consisted of skin, taken from a tuberculin skin test site. Here the CDR3 DNA reads TGTGCCAGCAGTCCCCCCCACAGGGGTGGGGGGTACGAGCAGTACTTC. Amino acid sequence: CASSPPHRGGGYEQYF.